These T cell receptor beta chains were read from a single sample in a study of shared clonotypes between healthy human individuals. This table comes from immunoSEQ multiplex PCR, and its TCRdb copy is limited to in-frame clones, with some not included. The table lists fewer than 2.5 million clones, 90% to 95% of them singletons. The material sequenced was naive CD4+ T cells from PBMCs. The receptors come from a man aged 18-30 years in good health. Some clones in this sample may be carry-over from other donors' samples. CDR3s include the opening cysteine and the closing phenylalanine or tryptophan. Fields, in order: clone size, D gene, J gene, V gene, CDR3 protein, CDR3 DNA. D genes are given only for firm matches. Clone size is not always given. Where it is, it says once, few, many or a class for expanded clones.

-,-,TRBJ2-1,TRBV5-5,CASSFGGTGYNEQFF,TGTGCCAGCAGCTTCGGTGGGACGGGTTACAATGAGCAGTTCTTC
-,TRBD2,TRBJ2-5,TRBV6-6,CASSYSGLDQETQYF,TGTGCCAGCAGTTATTCCGGACTAGACCAAGAGACCCAGTACTTC
-,TRBD2,TRBJ2-1,TRBV5-1,CASSNPSGNYEQFF,TGCGCCAGCAGCAACCCTAGCGGGAATTATGAGCAGTTCTTC
-,-,TRBJ1-2,TRBV13,CASSLFTGRDGYTF,TGTGCCAGCAGCTTATTTACAGGGAGGGATGGCTACACCTTC
-,-,TRBJ2-3,TRBV7-9,CASSPAGQGRATDTQYF,TGTGCCAGCAGCCCAGCGGGGCAGGGGAGGGCAACAGATACGCAGTATTTT
-,TRBD2,TRBJ2-5,TRBV5-4,CASSSPGLAGGETQYF,TGTGCCAGCAGCTCCCCCGGACTAGCGGGAGGGGAGACCCAGTACTTC
-,-,TRBJ2-2,TRBV20-1,CSAPEAGELFF,TGCAGTGCTCCTGAGGCCGGGGAGCTGTTTTTT
-,-,TRBJ1-6,TRBV6-5,CASSYSGSSNSPLHF,TGTGCCAGCAGTTACTCGGGCAGCAGTAATTCACCCCTCCACTTT
-,TRBD2,TRBJ2-7,TRBV5-5,CASTEAAGGNEQYF,TGTGCCAGCACCGAGGCGGCGGGAGGAAACGAGCAGTACTTC
-,-,TRBJ1-1,TRBV14,CASSQEYRQVNTEAFF,TGTGCCAGCAGCCAAGAATACCGACAGGTGAACACTGAAGCTTTCTTT
-,TRBD1,TRBJ1-3,TRBV6-1,CASRVTGTGNTIYF,TGTGCCAGCAGGGTGACAGGGACCGGAAACACCATATATTTT
-,-,TRBJ2-1,TRBV4-1,CASSLLYNEQFF,TGCGCCAGCAGCCTTCTATACAATGAGCAGTTCTTC
-,TRBD1,TRBJ2-7,TRBV28,CASSSRGTGKHEQYF,TGTGCCAGCAGCAGTAGGGGGACAGGGAAACACGAGCAGTACTTC
-,-,TRBJ1-5,TRBV5-4,CASSFDSNQPQHF,TGTGCCAGCAGCTTCGATAGCAATCAGCCCCAGCATTTT
-,-,TRBJ2-3,TRBV29-1,CSVARGADTQYF,TGCAGCGTCGCTAGGGGTGCAGATACGCAGTATTTT
-,TRBD1,TRBJ1-2,TRBV6-6,CASSYETGGVYGYTF,TGTGCCAGCAGTTACGAGACAGGGGGGGTTTATGGCTACACCTTC
once,-,TRBJ2-2,TRBV28,CASRPLEWTGELFF,TGTGCCAGCCGGCCCCTAGAGTGGACCGGGGAGCTGTTTTTT
-,-,TRBJ2-5,TRBV9,CASSVGGNQETQYF,TGTGCCAGCAGCGTTGGGGGGAACCAAGAGACCCAGTACTTC
-,-,TRBJ2-7,TRBV6-4,CASSVPYEQYF,TGTGCCAGCAGTGTTCCCTACGAGCAGTACTTC
-,-,TRBJ1-1,TRBV6-5,CASSYFRGNTEAFF,TGTGCCAGCAGTTACTTTCGGGGGAACACTGAAGCTTTCTTT
-,TRBD2,TRBJ2-1,TRBV28,CASSFGGAGGAYNEQFF,TGTGCCAGCAGTTTCGGTGGAGCGGGAGGGGCCTACAATGAGCAGTTCTTC
-,-,TRBJ1-2,TRBV18,CASSSGQNYGYTF,TGTGCCAGCTCCTCTGGACAGAACTATGGCTACACCTTC
-,-,TRBJ1-1,TRBV7-3,CASSLSSSCTEAFF,TGTGCCAGCAGCTTAAGCTCGTCTTGCACTGAAGCTTTCTTT
-,-,TRBJ1-5,TRBV6-7,CASRIQEAGNQPQHF,TGTGCCAGCAGAATACAGGAGGCTGGCAATCAGCCCCAGCATTTT
-,TRBD2,TRBJ2-7,TRBV7-2,CASSLRTSSYEQYF,TGTGCCAGCAGCTTACGGACTAGCAGCTACGAGCAGTACTTC
-,TRBD2,TRBJ2-1,TRBV9,CASSSPRVRPSGRAGNEQFF,TGTGCCAGCAGCTCCCCCAGGGTTAGGCCTAGCGGGAGGGCCGGCAATGAGCAGTTCTTC
-,-,TRBJ2-2,TRBV11-2,CASSEDRHFTGELFF,TGTGCCAGCAGCGAAGACCGACACTTCACCGGGGAGCTGTTTTTT
-,TRBD2,TRBJ2-5,TRBV10-3,CAISESRTSGGEETQYF,TGTGCCATCAGTGAGTCTCGGACTAGCGGGGGGGAAGAGACCCAGTACTTC
once,-,TRBJ2-2,TRBV5-1,CASSLDGFGELFF,TGCGCCAGCAGCTTGGACGGCTTTGGGGAGCTGTTTTTT
-,TRBD2,TRBJ2-3,TRBV27,CASSPRTSGRGTDTQYF,TGTGCCAGCAGTCCGCGGACTAGCGGGAGGGGCACAGATACGCAGTATTTT
-,-,TRBJ2-1,TRBV14,CASSLTGGDRSYNEQFF,TGTGCCAGCAGCCTTACAGGGGGGGACCGCTCCTACAATGAGCAGTTCTTC
-,TRBD2,TRBJ2-1,TRBV7-8,CASSPHIAGGLYNEQFF,TGTGCCAGCAGCCCGCATATAGCGGGAGGTTTGTACAATGAGCAGTTCTTC
-,-,TRBJ2-3,TRBV9,CASSVGSASRSTDTQYF,TGTGCCAGCAGCGTAGGTTCGGCTAGCCGGAGCACAGATACGCAGTATTTT
-,-,TRBJ1-4,TRBV9,CASSVDQRNEKLFF,TGTGCCAGCAGCGTAGATCAGCGAAATGAAAAACTGTTTTTT
-,-,TRBJ2-6,TRBV6-5,CASSYSMASGANVLTF,TGTGCCAGCAGTTACTCGATGGCCTCTGGGGCCAACGTCCTGACTTTC
-,TRBD2,TRBJ2-3,TRBV2,CASSFGLAGGTDTQYF,TGTGCCAGCAGCTTCGGACTAGCGGGGGGCACAGATACGCAGTATTTT
-,TRBD2,TRBJ2-5,TRBV7-3,CASSPVGGAGSKETQYF,TGTGCCAGCAGCCCAGTTGGGGGAGCGGGATCGAAAGAGACCCAGTACTTC
-,-,TRBJ2-7,TRBV7-6,CASSLVRDGKGYEQYF,TGTGCCAGCAGCTTGGTTCGGGACGGGAAGGGCTACGAGCAGTACTTC
-,TRBD2,TRBJ2-5,TRBV27,CASSPLGLAGEETQYF,TGTGCCAGCAGTCCTCTAGGGCTAGCGGGAGAAGAGACCCAGTACTTC
-,-,TRBJ1-1,TRBV19,CASSMWTDTEAFF,TGTGCCAGTAGTATGTGGACGGACACTGAAGCTTTCTTT
-,-,TRBJ2-1,TRBV29-1,CSVGFLLSSYNEQFF,TGCAGCGTTGGATTTCTGCTGTCTTCCTACAATGAGCAGTTCTTC
-,TRBD1,TRBJ1-1,TRBV28,CASSLRTGTEAFF,TGTGCCAGCAGCCTCAGGACAGGGACTGAAGCTTTCTTT
-,TRBD1,TRBJ2-1,TRBV7-3,CASGDRDSEQFF,TGTGCCAGCGGGGACAGGGATAGTGAGCAGTTCTTC
-,TRBD1,TRBJ2-2,TRBV7-2,CASSLKSRQGGTGELFF,TGTGCCAGCAGCCTCAAATCGAGACAGGGTGGTACCGGGGAGCTGTTTTTT
once,-,TRBJ2-7,TRBV15,CATSRAQDSIYEQYF,TGTGCCACCAGCAGGGCCCAGGACAGCATCTACGAGCAGTACTTC